This entry lists 9 T cell receptor beta chains sequenced from one sample in a study of T-cell memory formation after mild COVID-19. TCRdb redid the calling of the 5' RACE reads with MiXCR, one entry per CDR3 protein. The repertoire holds hundreds of thousands of distinct CDR3 sequences, with over 20% as singletons. The sample was PBMCs or a T cell subset sorted from them (not recorded which). The receptors shown here come from an adult woman who had mild COVID-19 (a few samples of this study predate the infection). Cell type and time point are not known.

This clonotype turned up a few times. The chain recombines TRBV7-3 with TRBJ2-3; 10 nucleotides agree with TRBD1. There are 17 residues in the CDR3. V was clipped by 0 bases and J by 4 bases; unmatched bases: 7. Germline lookup yields CDR1 SGHTA and CDR2 FQGTGA. CDR3 sequence: CASSLTPGTGVPDTQYF. DNA for the CDR3: TGTGCCAGCAGCTTAACCCCCGGGACAGGGGTCCCAGATACGCAGTATTTT.

Ten or more counts support this clonotype. V usage is TRBV6-2 or TRBV6-3 and J usage is TRBJ2-1, with 9 bases that match TRBD2. J gave up 4 bases and V 5 bases, and 3 bases lay outside the gene matches. CDR1 is MNHEY, CDR2 SVGEGT, per germline. This CDR3 region has 14 residues. This chain's CDR3 is CASSGAGGYNEQFF. Written as DNA, the CDR3 is TGTGCCAGCAGTGGAGCGGGAGGTTACAATGAGCAGTTCTTC.

V is TRBV20-1 and J is TRBJ2-7; 15 bases are shared with TRBD2. The CDR3 runs 18 residues. In germline, CDR1 is DFQATT, CDR2 SNEGSKA (reference sequence). V trimming: 3 bases; J trimming: 7 bases; junction bases outside the gene matches: 16. This CDR3 is CSASRGLGLAGGPGEQYF. DNA for the CDR3: TGCAGTGCTAGTCGCGGCCTAGGACTAGCGGGAGGGCCGGGGGAGCAGTACTTC.

This clonotype has just a few counts. The V and J genes are TRBV6-6 and TRBJ2-5; D not resolved. This CDR3 is 13 amino acids long. Germline V gives CDR1 MNHNY, CDR2 SVGAGI (reference sequence). The V and J ends lost 2 bases and 7 bases respectively, with 11 bases between them. In nucleotides, the CDR3 is TGTGCCAGCAGTTACATCAGAGACGGGACCCAGTACTTC. Translating it yields CASSYIRDGTQYF.

This chain joins TRBV30 and TRBJ2-3; D is unresolved. CDR1 is GTSNPN, CDR2 SVGIG, per germline (reference sequence). The CDR3 loop spans 12 amino acids. Trimming removed 0 bases at V and 7 bases at J, with 8 bases between. CDR3 in DNA: TGTGCCTGGAGTGTATCGGCGCATACGCAGTATTTT. Translating it yields CAWSVSAHTQYF.

This clonotype was found a few times. This chain uses TRBV5-1 with TRBJ2-7, with 11 bases fitting TRBD1. The CDR3 length is 15 residues. V lost 6 bases to trimming and J lost 1 base; unmatched junction nucleotides: 6. Germline CDR1 SGHRS, CDR2 YFSETQ. This CDR3 is CASNTGTGGSYEQYF. CDR3 nucleotide sequence: TGCGCCAGCAACACCGGGACAGGGGGTTCCTACGAGCAGTACTTC. Using reference TRBV5-1 and TRBJ2-7 for the parts outside the CDR3, the full variable domain is KAGVTQTPRYLIKTRGQQVTLSCSPISGHRSVSWYQQTPGQGLQFLFEYFSETQRNKGNFPGRFSGRQFSNSRSEMNVSTLELGDSALYLCASNTGTGGSYEQYFGPGTRLTVT.

This chain uses TRBV5-1 with TRBJ2-5, with D possibly TRBD1 on 6 matching bases. The CDR3 consists of 14 residues. Trimming removed 0 bases from V and 7 bases from J, with 13 bases in between. Per germline, CDR1 SGHRS and CDR2 YFSETQ. Written as DNA, the CDR3 is TGCGCCAGCAGCTTGGGACCTCAACAGGGGACCCAGTACTTC. Its protein product is CASSLGPQQGTQYF.

The J gene is TRBJ2-3, the V gene TRBV7-9, with TRBD2 identical over 9 bases. V shed 5 bases, J shed 6 bases, and the junction held 12 bases outside the gene matches. Per germline, CDR1 SEHNR and CDR2 FQNEAQ (reference sequence). The CDR3 has 16 residues. DNA of the CDR3: TGTGCCAGCAGCCTTCAGACTAGCGGCAGAGGGGATACGCAGTATTTT. Protein: CASSLQTSGRGDTQYF.

There are a few counts of this clonotype. The gene calls are TRBV2 and TRBJ2-7, with D possibly being TRBD2 (6 bases). Germline V gene lookup returns CDR1 SNHLY and CDR2 FYNNEI. Trimming cost V 4 bases and J 3 bases, with 16 bases left between them. CDR3 length equals 15 residues. The CDR3: CASSVGGGYDYEQYF. The CDR3 coding sequence is TGTGCCAGCAGTGTCGGGGGAGGTTATGACTACGAGCAGTACTTC.